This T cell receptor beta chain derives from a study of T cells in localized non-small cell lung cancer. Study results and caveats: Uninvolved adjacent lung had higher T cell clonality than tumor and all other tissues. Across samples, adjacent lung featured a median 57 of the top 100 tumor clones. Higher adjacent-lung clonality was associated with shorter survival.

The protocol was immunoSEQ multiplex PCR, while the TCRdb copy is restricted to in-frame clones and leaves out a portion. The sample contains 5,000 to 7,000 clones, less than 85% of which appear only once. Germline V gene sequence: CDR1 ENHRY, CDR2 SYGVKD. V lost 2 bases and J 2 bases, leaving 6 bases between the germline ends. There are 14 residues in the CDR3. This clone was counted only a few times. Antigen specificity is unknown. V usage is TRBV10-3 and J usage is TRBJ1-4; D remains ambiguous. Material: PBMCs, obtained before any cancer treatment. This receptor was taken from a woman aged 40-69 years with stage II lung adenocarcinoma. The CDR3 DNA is TGTGCCATCAGTGAGGGGAATACTAATGAAAAACTGTTTTTT. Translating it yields CAISEGNTNEKLFF.